The clone carrying this T cell receptor (beta chain) has just a few counts. Its antigen remains unidentified. A read error may account for a junction end that differs from germline. The sample is drawn from a study of post-analysis software for immune sequencing data. Whole-study findings and limits: Patients showed TRBV5-6, TRBV5-1 and TRBV20-1 among 4 or 5 TRBV segments more frequent than in controls.

The V gene's germline CDR1 is SQVTM and CDR2 ANQGSEA. The CDR3 length is 10 residues. Prepared TCR beta cDNA libraries contained unique molecular identifiers. TCRdb reprocessed the PCR reads via MiXCR and lists one record per CDR3 protein. This table has more than 500,000 distinct CDR3 sequences, less than 40% appearing once. V gene TRBV29-1 combines with J gene TRBJ2-1, with no clear D. The sample consisted of blood. The sequence derives from a girl under 18 with multiple sclerosis. The CDR3 protein is CSAEGNEQFF. CDR3 coding DNA: TGCAGCGCTGAAGGGAATGAGCAGTTCTTC.